One and the same sample provided the 20 T cell receptor beta chains below, sequenced in a study of blood T cell repertoires in COVID-19. TCRdb's copy holds only in-frame clones and misses some; the assay was immunoSEQ multiplex PCR. Here the sample spans 210,000 or so clones, 85% to 90% being singletons. What was sequenced was peripheral blood. The receptors come from a woman in her forties or fifties with acute or convalescent COVID-19.

The chain joins TRBV5-1 to TRBJ2-7; a weak D match, TRBD1 (6 bases). CDR1 is SGHRS, CDR2 YFSETQ, per germline. The length of the CDR3 is 12 residues. The V end lost 3 bases, the J end lost 4 bases, and 8 bases lay between the germline ends. The CDR3 DNA follows: TGCGCCAGCAGCTCCGACAGGTACGAGCAGTACTTC. This gives the protein CASSSDRYEQYF.

CDR3 bases: TGTGCCACCAGTGATGCGCAAGAGACCCAGTACTTC. It specifies CATSDAQETQYF. This rearrangement joins TRBV24-1 to TRBJ2-5; unclear D gene. Trimming removed 3 bases from V and 2 bases from J, with 3 bases in between. The CDR3 loop spans 12 amino acids. Germline V lookup: CDR1 KGHDR, CDR2 SFDVKD.

Concerning this clone itself: One end of the junction fails to match germline, which may point to a read error. V usage is TRBV5-1 and J usage is TRBJ1-5, with D possibly matching TRBD1 (6 bases). The CDR3 is 15 amino acids. Germline CDR1 is SGHRS and CDR2 is YFSETQ. DNA for the CDR3: TGCGCCAGCAGCTTGGGAGACAGGTTCGATCAACCCCAGCATTTT. Protein: CASSLGDRFDQPQHF.

This chain links TRBV6-1 with TRBJ1-5; tentatively, D is TRBD1 (5 bases). With 4 bases removed from V and 0 bases from J, the gap between germline ends came to 13 bases. Germline V lookup: CDR1 MNHNS, CDR2 SASEGT. The CDR3 is made up of 16 amino acids. Here the CDR3 reads CASSVEWGYSNQPQHF. CDR3 bases: TGTGCCAGCAGTGTCGAATGGGGCTATAGCAATCAGCCCCAGCATTTT.

The chain uses TRBV7-2 and TRBJ2-3; perhaps TRBD1 as D (6 bases). V lost 7 bases, J lost 5 bases, and 22 bases lay in between. Per germline, CDR1 SGHTA and CDR2 FQGNSA. The CDR3 loop spans 16 amino acids. The CDR3 region is CASTQGHRAVGDTQYF. The CDR3 nucleotides are TGTGCCAGCACCCAGGGGCACAGGGCAGTCGGAGATACGCAGTATTTT.

The chain is built from TRBV27 and TRBJ2-7; 14 bases fit TRBD2. The V gene end was trimmed by 4 bases and the J gene end by 6 bases; junction bases not matched to a gene: 8. The CDR3 has 16 residues. Germline loops: CDR1 MNHEY, CDR2 SMNVEV (reference sequence). CDR3 residues: CASSSPGLAGALEQYF. For the CDR3, the DNA is TGTGCCAGCAGTTCACCGGGACTAGCGGGGGCCCTCGAGCAGTACTTC.

The chain uses TRBV11-2 and TRBJ2-7; TRBD1 matches 7 bases. The V and J ends lost 5 bases and 6 bases, in that order; junction bases with no gene match: 7. The CDR3 loop spans 13 amino acids. Germline V lookup: CDR1 SGHAT, CDR2 FQNNGV. The CDR3 DNA is TGTGCCAGCAGCGTATCACAGGGGATCGAGCAGTACTTC. Amino acids: CASSVSQGIEQYF.

The rearrangement joins TRBV12-5 to TRBJ2-2, with TRBD1 identical over 8 bases. This CDR3 spans 17 amino acids. Per germline, CDR1 LGHNT and CDR2 FRNRAP. The J segment lost 3 bases and the V segment lost 4 bases, leaving 10 bases of the junction unmatched. As DNA, the CDR3 is TGTGCTAGTGGTTCGCCTCGGGACAGGAGTTACACCGGGGAGCTGTTTTTT. Residues: CASGSPRDRSYTGELFF.

The chain employs TRBV29-1 and TRBJ1-3; no reliable D call. Trimming stripped 4 bases from V and 4 bases from J, with 14 bases between. Per germline, CDR1 SQVTM and CDR2 ANQGSEA. CDR3 length: 14 amino acids. The CDR3, as DNA: TGCAGCGTTGTCGGACCCGGAGGGGGAAACACCATATATTTT. It encodes CSVVGPGGGNTIYF.

This chain uses TRBV6-5 with TRBJ1-5; 7 bases agree with TRBD1. CDR1 and CDR2 from the germline V gene are MNHEY and SVGAGI. Germline trimming cut 4 bases from V and 2 bases from J; bases unmatched to any gene: 5. The length of the CDR3 is 15 residues. CDR3 residues: CASSFDREGNQPQHF. The CDR3 nucleotides are TGTGCCAGCAGTTTCGACAGGGAGGGCAATCAGCCCCAGCATTTT.

This rearrangement joins TRBV11-2 to TRBJ2-3; TRBD2 agrees at 7 bases. Germline V gene data show CDR1 as SGHAT and CDR2 as FQNNGV. Trimming cost V 1 base and J 4 bases; bases outside gene matches: 5. The length of the CDR3 is 15 residues. The CDR3 DNA sequence: TGTGCCAGCAGCTTAGGAAGCGGGGTGGCAGATACGCAGTATTTT. Its translation: CASSLGSGVADTQYF.

The CDR3 region is CASSSFQTGRETQYF. The CDR3, as DNA: TGTGCCAGCAGCTCCTTCCAGACAGGTAGAGAGACCCAGTACTTC. V and J are TRBV5-4 and TRBJ2-5; D might be TRBD1 (6 bases). Germline V gives CDR1 SGHNT, CDR2 YYREEE (reference sequence). The length of the CDR3 is 15 residues. Trimming took off 3 bases at V and 4 bases at J, with 16 bases between the two ends.

This chain links TRBV21-1 with TRBJ2-7; TRBD1, the table's D call, lacks a check against the DNA. TRBV21-1 is a documented pseudogene. The CDR3 runs to 14 residues. CDR3 sequence reads: CASIGQGASYEQYF. The CDR3 DNA is TGTGCCAGCATCGGACAGGGGGCCTCCTACGAGCAGTACTTC.

The CDR3 loop reads CSLIANTGELFF. The CDR3 coding sequence is TGCAGCCTAATTGCGAACACCGGGGAGCTGTTTTTT. The chain employs TRBV29-1 and TRBJ2-2; the D is unclear. Germline V lookup: CDR1 SQVTM, CDR2 ANQGSEA. The CDR3 totals 12 residues. Trimming removed 8 bases from V and 0 bases from J, with 7 bases in between.

V and J are TRBV5-1 and TRBJ1-1; 7 nucleotides line up with TRBD1. The length of the CDR3 is 15 residues. V was pared by 5 bases and J by 2 bases, with 9 bases of the junction left unmatched. CDR1 is SGHRS and CDR2 is YFSETQ in the germline V gene. CDR3 protein: CASRGGQTFNTEAFF. The CDR3 bases are TGCGCCAGCAGGGGGGGACAGACCTTTAACACTGAAGCTTTCTTT.

J is TRBJ1-1 and V is TRBV4-3, with 8 bases fitting TRBD1. Trimming at V came to 4 bases and at J to 5 bases, leaving 12 bases not matched to a gene. The CDR3 sequence is 16 residues long. Germline-derived CDR1 and CDR2 are LGHNA and YSLEER. The CDR3 region is CASSLSLVTGETEAFF. DNA of the CDR3: TGCGCCAGCAGCCTTTCGCTGGTGACAGGGGAAACTGAAGCTTTCTTT.

This chain connects TRBV5-4 to TRBJ2-1; tentative D call: TRBD2 (5 bases). Germline V gene data show CDR1 as SGHNT and CDR2 as YYREEE (reference sequence). Trimming left V 4 bases short and J 3 bases short, with 8 bases between. This CDR3 spans 13 amino acids. The chain's CDR3 is CASSGSNYNEQFF. In DNA form, the CDR3 reads TGTGCCAGCAGCGGGAGTAACTACAATGAGCAGTTCTTC.

The V and J genes are TRBV7-7 and TRBJ2-3, with 9 bases identical to TRBD2. Germline V gene lookup returns CDR1 SSHAT and CDR2 FNYEAQ (reference sequence). The CDR3 loop spans 15 amino acids. Trimming removed 8 bases from V and 1 base from J; junction bases left unmatched: 7. The CDR3 sequence: CASSMTSGGTDTQYF. CDR3 DNA sequence: TGTGCCAGCTCAATGACTAGCGGAGGCACAGATACGCAGTATTTT.

The DNA of the CDR3 is TGTGCCAGCTCACCACGGGTGCAGGGCAGGGAGAACACTGAAGCTTTCTTT. This encodes CASSPRVQGRENTEAFF. The chain couples TRBV18 to TRBJ1-1, with a tentative D call TRBD1 (5 bases). Germline V gene lookup returns CDR1 KGHSH and CDR2 LQKENI. Trimming pared 1 base from V and 1 base from J, leaving 16 bases between. CDR3 length equals 17 residues.

The genes are TRBV11-2 and TRBJ1-5, with D possibly TRBD1 on 6 matching bases. V shed 5 bases and J shed 7 bases, with 12 bases lying between them. Per germline, CDR1 SGHAT and CDR2 FQNNGV. The CDR3 is 13 amino acids. CDR3 loop: CASSVRQGQPQHF. CDR3 coding DNA: TGTGCCAGCAGCGTTCGGCAGGGGCAGCCCCAGCATTTT. Looking up the rest from reference TRBV11-2 and TRBJ1-5 gives the full variable domain: EAGVAQSPRYKIIEKRQSVAFWCNPISGHATLYWYQQILGQGPKLLIQFQNNGVVDDSQLPKDRFSAERLKGVDSTLKIQPAKLEDSAVYLCASSVRQGQPQHFGDGTRLSIL.